These T cell receptor beta chains were read from a single sample in a study of T cell changes during pregnancy in multiple sclerosis. TCRdb's table, derived via immunoSEQ multiplex PCR, lists solely in-frame clones and lacks some. Among 90,000 or so clones, roughly nine tenths were seen once, and the ten largest hold roughly 4%. The sample here was PBMCs, taken in the first trimester of pregnancy. The receptors here all came from a female donor in good health, serving as a control in a pregnancy study. Some clones in this sample may be carry-over from other donors' samples. Each CDR3 is given with its conserved first and last residue. D genes are given only for firm matches. Clone size is shown for a subset of rows, as once, few, many or a class of expanded clone.

j_gene: TRBJ2-3
v_gene: TRBV5-8
abundance: few
d_gene: TRBD2
CDR3nt: TGTGCCAGCAGGGCAGAGCGGGGCCACACAGATACGCAGTATTTT
CDR3aa: CASRAERGHTDTQYF

j_gene: TRBJ1-5
v_gene: TRBV19
abundance: few
d_gene: TRBD1
CDR3nt: TGTGCCAGTAGTTTTCCGGGACAGGGGTCCAATCAGCCCCAGCATTTT
CDR3aa: CASSFPGQGSNQPQHF

j_gene: TRBJ1-1
v_gene: TRBV6-5
abundance: -
d_gene: -
CDR3nt: TGTGCCAGCAGTTACTTTATGGACAGGAACACTGAAGCTTTCTTT
CDR3aa: CASSYFMDRNTEAFF

j_gene: TRBJ1-4
v_gene: TRBV28
abundance: -
d_gene: TRBD1
CDR3nt: TGTGCCAGCAGTTGGGACAGGGTGGATGAAAAACTGTTTTTT
CDR3aa: CASSWDRVDEKLFF

j_gene: TRBJ2-2
v_gene: TRBV11-2
abundance: -
d_gene: -
CDR3nt: TGTGCCAGCAGCTTCGGGAACACCGGGGAGCTGTTTTTT
CDR3aa: CASSFGNTGELFF

j_gene: TRBJ2-4
v_gene: TRBV28
abundance: -
d_gene: -
CDR3nt: TGTGCCAGCAGTTTGTCTCGGGGGGCCATTCTCCCAATAAACATTCAGTACTTC
CDR3aa: CASSLSRGAILPINIQYF

j_gene: TRBJ2-7
v_gene: TRBV7-3
abundance: -
d_gene: -
CDR3nt: TGTGCCAGCAGCTTAGACAGGGACTCCACCGAGCAGTACTTC
CDR3aa: CASSLDRDSTEQYF

j_gene: TRBJ2-1
v_gene: TRBV5-6
abundance: -
d_gene: TRBD2
CDR3nt: TGTGCCAGCAGCTCGTTGCGGACTAGCGGGGACGTGGATGAGCAGTTCTTC
CDR3aa: CASSSLRTSGDVDEQFF

j_gene: TRBJ1-6
v_gene: TRBV28
abundance: -
d_gene: -
CDR3nt: TGTGCCAGCAGACCTGACACTCACTCCTATAATTCACCCCTCCACTTT
CDR3aa: CASRPDTHSYNSPLHF

j_gene: TRBJ1-4
v_gene: TRBV9
abundance: -
d_gene: -
CDR3nt: TGTGCCAGCAGCCCTTCACCACAGTCTAATGAAAAACTGTTTTTT
CDR3aa: CASSPSPQSNEKLFF

j_gene: TRBJ1-5
v_gene: TRBV2
abundance: -
d_gene: TRBD1
CDR3nt: TGTGCCAGCAGTGGGCGAGGGACAGCAGATAATCAGCCCCAGCATTTT
CDR3aa: CASSGRGTADNQPQHF

j_gene: TRBJ2-2
v_gene: TRBV5-1
abundance: -
d_gene: -
CDR3nt: TGCGCCAGTCAGACAGGGAACACCGGGGAGCTGTTTTTT
CDR3aa: CASQTGNTGELFF

j_gene: TRBJ2-6
v_gene: TRBV27
abundance: -
d_gene: -
CDR3nt: TGTGCCAGCAGTTCGGGACAATCCGCGGGGGCCAACGTCCTGACTTTC
CDR3aa: CASSSGQSAGANVLTF

j_gene: TRBJ1-5
v_gene: TRBV5-5
abundance: -
d_gene: -
CDR3nt: TGTGCCAGCAGCCGTTATAGCAATCAGCCCCAGCATTTT
CDR3aa: CASSRYSNQPQHF

j_gene: TRBJ2-3
v_gene: TRBV4-1
abundance: -
d_gene: TRBD2
CDR3nt: TGCGCCAGCAGCCAACCGACTAGCGGGGCCACAGATACGCAGTATTTT
CDR3aa: CASSQPTSGATDTQYF

j_gene: TRBJ2-2
v_gene: TRBV7-2
abundance: -
d_gene: -
CDR3nt: TGTGCCAGCAGCCCAGTCAGGGAAACCGGGGAGCTGTTTTTT
CDR3aa: CASSPVRETGELFF

j_gene: TRBJ2-7
v_gene: TRBV4-3
abundance: -
d_gene: TRBD1
CDR3nt: TGCGCCAGCAGCGGACAGGGGGGGGACTACGAGCAGTACTTC
CDR3aa: CASSGQGGDYEQYF

j_gene: TRBJ1-6
v_gene: TRBV5-8
abundance: once
d_gene: -
CDR3nt: TGTGCCAGCAGCCCATCCCCCAGCGGGCTTAATAATTCACCCCTCCACTTT
CDR3aa: CASSPSPSGLNNSPLHF

j_gene: TRBJ1-3
v_gene: TRBV7-9
abundance: -
d_gene: -
CDR3nt: TGTGCCAGCAGCTTTCTCACGGGGACAACTGGAAACACCATATATTTT
CDR3aa: CASSFLTGTTGNTIYF

j_gene: TRBJ2-3
v_gene: TRBV2
abundance: -
d_gene: TRBD1
CDR3nt: TGTGCCAGCACAGCCGGGACAGCTAGCACAGATACGCAGTATTTT
CDR3aa: CASTAGTASTDTQYF

j_gene: TRBJ2-7
v_gene: TRBV15
abundance: -
d_gene: -
CDR3nt: TGTGCCACCAGCAGAGTTAGGGGGGGGCCCTACGAGCAGTACTTC
CDR3aa: CATSRVRGGPYEQYF

j_gene: TRBJ2-7
v_gene: TRBV11-2
abundance: once
d_gene: -
CDR3nt: TGTGCCAGCAGCTTGAGGGGAGGTGGAGACGAGCAGTACTTC
CDR3aa: CASSLRGGGDEQYF

j_gene: TRBJ2-3
v_gene: TRBV11-2
abundance: -
d_gene: -
CDR3nt: TGTGCCAGCAGCCCCTACCACACAGATACGCAGTATTTT
CDR3aa: CASSPYHTDTQYF

j_gene: TRBJ1-1
v_gene: TRBV27
abundance: once
d_gene: TRBD1
CDR3nt: TGTGCCAGCAGTTTAGGGACAGGGATTCAGAACACTGAAGCTTTCTTT
CDR3aa: CASSLGTGIQNTEAFF

j_gene: TRBJ2-1
v_gene: TRBV16
abundance: -
d_gene: -
CDR3nt: TGTGCCAGCAGCCAGGCTCAAGACGGGGAGCAGTTCTTC
CDR3aa: CASSQAQDGEQFF

j_gene: TRBJ1-2
v_gene: TRBV28
abundance: -
d_gene: TRBD1
CDR3nt: TGTGCCAGCAATGTACAGGGGGCGGATGGCTACACCTTC
CDR3aa: CASNVQGADGYTF

j_gene: TRBJ1-4
v_gene: TRBV4-2
abundance: -
d_gene: -
CDR3nt: TGTGCCAGCAGCCGAAGACGTCTGACAGCCGGCGGGCGCGGGGCAAATGAAAAACTGTTTTTT
CDR3aa: CASSRRRLTAGGRGANEKLFF

j_gene: TRBJ2-7
v_gene: TRBV7-9
abundance: -
d_gene: TRBD2
CDR3nt: TGTGCCAGCAGCTCTAGGCGGGAGTTTGGCGAGCAGTACTTC
CDR3aa: CASSSRREFGEQYF

j_gene: TRBJ1-1
v_gene: TRBV25-1
abundance: -
d_gene: -
CDR3nt: TGTGCCAGCTCTCAAGGGGGTGAAGCTTTCTTT
CDR3aa: CASSQGGEAFF

j_gene: TRBJ2-7
v_gene: TRBV28
abundance: -
d_gene: -
CDR3nt: TGTGCCAGCAGTTTAGACAGTTCGAACGAGCAGTACTTC
CDR3aa: CASSLDSSNEQYF

j_gene: TRBJ2-7
v_gene: TRBV13
abundance: -
d_gene: -
CDR3nt: TGTGCCAGCAGCTTTGGGGGGACCTACGAGCAGTACTTC
CDR3aa: CASSFGGTYEQYF

j_gene: TRBJ2-3
v_gene: TRBV5-1
abundance: -
d_gene: TRBD1
CDR3nt: TGCGCCAGCAGCTCCCGGACAGGGGCTGCCGTAACAGATACGCAGTATTTT
CDR3aa: CASSSRTGAAVTDTQYF

j_gene: TRBJ1-1
v_gene: TRBV4-3
abundance: -
d_gene: TRBD1
CDR3nt: TGCGCCAGCAGCCAAGATCCAACAGGGGCATCTTTGAACACTGAAGCTTTCTTT
CDR3aa: CASSQDPTGASLNTEAFF

j_gene: TRBJ2-3
v_gene: TRBV7-2
abundance: -
d_gene: TRBD2
CDR3nt: TGTGCCAGCAGCTTAGTGGGTAGCGGGACGCAGTATTTT
CDR3aa: CASSLVGSGTQYF

j_gene: TRBJ1-6
v_gene: TRBV19
abundance: -
d_gene: TRBD1
CDR3nt: TGTGCCAGTAGTCCCGACAGGGGGCGATCACCCCTCCACTTT
CDR3aa: CASSPDRGRSPLHF

j_gene: TRBJ2-7
v_gene: TRBV11-3
abundance: -
d_gene: TRBD2
CDR3nt: TGTGCCAGCAGCGCGACCGGGACTACCAACGAGCAGTACTTC
CDR3aa: CASSATGTTNEQYF

j_gene: TRBJ2-7
v_gene: TRBV4-2
abundance: -
d_gene: TRBD1
CDR3nt: TGTGCCAGCAGCTCAGAGCGACAGGGTGGCGACGAGCAGTACTTC
CDR3aa: CASSSERQGGDEQYF

j_gene: TRBJ1-2
v_gene: TRBV19
abundance: -
d_gene: TRBD1
CDR3nt: TGTGCCAGTAGTGGCGGACAGGGAGAGGGCTATGGCTACACCTTC
CDR3aa: CASSGGQGEGYGYTF

j_gene: TRBJ2-3
v_gene: TRBV5-1
abundance: -
d_gene: -
CDR3nt: TGCGCCAGCAGCTTGGCGGGACAAATTAGCACAGATACGCAGTATTTT
CDR3aa: CASSLAGQISTDTQYF

j_gene: TRBJ2-1
v_gene: TRBV9
abundance: once
d_gene: -
CDR3nt: TGTGCCAGCAGCGTAGGTGGACTGGGGAACAATGAGCAGTTCTTC
CDR3aa: CASSVGGLGNNEQFF

j_gene: TRBJ1-3
v_gene: TRBV7-2
abundance: -
d_gene: -
CDR3nt: TGTGCCAGCAGCCCGCGAAGCGTCCTGAGCTCTGGAAACACCATATATTTT
CDR3aa: CASSPRSVLSSGNTIYF

j_gene: TRBJ2-1
v_gene: TRBV7-8
abundance: -
d_gene: -
CDR3nt: TGTGCCAGCAGCTTAGATCTACCTCACTCCTACAATGAGCAGTTCTTC
CDR3aa: CASSLDLPHSYNEQFF

j_gene: TRBJ1-3
v_gene: TRBV7-8
abundance: -
d_gene: -
CDR3nt: TGTGCCAGCAGCTTAGGTGTAGTGCAGGGGCCTGGAAACACCATATATTTT
CDR3aa: CASSLGVVQGPGNTIYF

j_gene: TRBJ1-4
v_gene: TRBV15
abundance: -
d_gene: -
CDR3nt: TGTGCCACCAGCAGCTTAGTCCAGGGGGAAAAACTGTTTTTT
CDR3aa: CATSSLVQGEKLFF

j_gene: TRBJ2-2
v_gene: TRBV27
abundance: -
d_gene: TRBD1
CDR3nt: TGTGCCAGCAGTTCGCCGGGGACAGGCTGGGTGGGGGAGCTGTTTTTT
CDR3aa: CASSSPGTGWVGELFF

j_gene: TRBJ2-2
v_gene: TRBV4-2
abundance: -
d_gene: -
CDR3nt: TGTGCCAGCCAAGGGGGAAACACCGGGGAGCTGTTTTTT
CDR3aa: CASQGGNTGELFF

j_gene: TRBJ2-1
v_gene: TRBV4-3
abundance: -
d_gene: -
CDR3nt: TGCGCCAGCAGTCTTTGGCCCTCCTACAATGAGCAGTTCTTC
CDR3aa: CASSLWPSYNEQFF

j_gene: TRBJ2-2
v_gene: TRBV19
abundance: -
d_gene: -
CDR3nt: TGTGCCAGTAGTATTCAGGGCCCGAACACCGGGGAGCTGTTTTTT
CDR3aa: CASSIQGPNTGELFF

j_gene: TRBJ2-5
v_gene: TRBV7-9
abundance: -
d_gene: -
CDR3nt: TGTGCCAGCAGCACCGGACAGCAAGAGACCCAGTACTTC
CDR3aa: CASSTGQQETQYF

j_gene: TRBJ2-7
v_gene: TRBV28
abundance: -
d_gene: TRBD2
CDR3nt: TGTGCCAGCAGCACTGGACTAGCGGGACCCTCACGGTACTACGAGCAGTACTTC
CDR3aa: CASSTGLAGPSRYYEQYF

j_gene: TRBJ1-5
v_gene: TRBV19
abundance: -
d_gene: -
CDR3nt: TGTGCCAGTAGTATAGTAGGGGCAGGGGCGGATCAGCCCCAGCATTTT
CDR3aa: CASSIVGAGADQPQHF

j_gene: TRBJ2-1
v_gene: TRBV11-2
abundance: -
d_gene: TRBD2
CDR3nt: TGTGCCAGCAGCCCCTCGGGGAGCGGGGGGAGCAATGAGCAGTTCTTC
CDR3aa: CASSPSGSGGSNEQFF

j_gene: TRBJ2-7
v_gene: TRBV5-5
abundance: -
d_gene: TRBD2
CDR3nt: TGTGCCAGCAGCCTACCCAGGACTAGCGGGGGCTACGAGCAGTACTTC
CDR3aa: CASSLPRTSGGYEQYF